Detailed here is one T cell receptor (beta chain). The CDR3 totals 15 residues. Germline V gene lookup returns CDR1 KGHSH and CDR2 LQKENI. The V end lost 3 bases, the J end lost 1 base, and 13 bases lay between the germline ends. Treatment indicated: oral pan-JAK inhibitor, 5-10 mg twice daily. The data are from a study of CD8+ T cells in alopecia areata. RNA extraction and reverse transcription yielded cDNA as sequencing template. Some clones are missing from TCRdb's copy, which holds only in-frame ones; the method was immunoSEQ multiplex PCR. Of about 220,000 clones in the sample, approximately 57% were seen once.

The sample here was CD4+ T cells sorted from blood, taken at week 4, from a patient treated with tofacitinib. The receptor comes from a human donor with alopecia areata. The chain uses TRBV18 and TRBJ2-7; no definite D call. CDR3 coding DNA: TGTGCCAGCTCACCTGGGCAGACGAGGTCCTACGAGCAGTACTTC. Translation gives CASSPGQTRSYEQYF. Complete variable domain (other parts from reference TRBV18 and TRBJ2-7): NAGVMQNPRHLVRRRGQEARLRCSPMKGHSHVYWYRQLPEEGLKFMVYLQKENIIDESGMPKERFSAEFPKEGPSILRIQQVVRGDSAAYFCASSPGQTRSYEQYFGPGTRLTVT.